These 23 T cell receptor beta chains were all obtained from the same sample, sequenced in a study of PD-L1 blockade in urothelial cancer. Time point in this sample: peripheral blood 6 weeks after treatment start. Only in-frame clones appear in the TCRdb table, and some are missing; sequencing was by immunoSEQ multiplex PCR. Among around 40,000 clones listed, roughly four fifths were seen once. The sample here was PBMCs, taken around atezolizumab (anti-PD-L1) treatment. Source of these receptors: a man in his sixties with urothelial cancer.

V gene TRBV2 combines with J gene TRBJ2-5; TRBD2 matches at 10 bases. This CDR3 contains 15 residues. V was clipped by 6 bases and J by 1 base; unmatched bases: 5. Germline V lookup: CDR1 SNHLY, CDR2 FYNNEI. CDR3 loop: CASRQLAGFQETQYF. CDR3 in DNA: TGTGCCAGCAGGCAACTAGCGGGGTTCCAAGAGACCCAGTACTTC. The complete variable domain, with remaining parts taken from reference TRBV2 and TRBJ2-5, reads EPEVTQTPSHQVTQMGQEVILRCVPISNHLYFYWYRQILGQKVEFLVSFYNNEISEKSEIFDDQFSVERPDGSNFTLKIRSTKLEDSAMYFCASRQLAGFQETQYFGPGTRLLVL.

This clone occurred a few times. The rearrangement joins TRBV19 to TRBJ1-5; D gene ambiguous. V lost 4 bases, J lost 5 bases, and 6 bases lay in between. CDR3 length equals 12 residues. Germline assignment: CDR1 LNHDA and CDR2 SQIVND (reference sequence). The CDR3 DNA reads TGTGCCAGTAGTACCAATTATCAGCCCCAGCATTTT. Protein: CASSTNYQPQHF.

There are a few counts of this clone. The rearrangement links TRBV5-5 to TRBJ2-1, with TRBD2 matching 10 bases. The V gene's germline CDR1 is SGHKS and CDR2 YYEKEE (reference sequence). V lost 6 bases, J lost 6 bases, and 9 bases stayed unmatched. The CDR3 loop spans 15 amino acids. The CDR3 loop is CASMPLAGVFNEQFF. CDR3 nucleotides: TGTGCCAGCATGCCGCTAGCGGGAGTTTTCAATGAGCAGTTCTTC.

The CDR3, as DNA: TGTGCCAGTGGTGGACTAGCGGGAGACGAGCAGTACTTC. Amino acid sequence: CASGGLAGDEQYF. V gene TRBV19 combines with J gene TRBJ2-7; 13 bases fit TRBD2. CDR3 length: 13 residues. J was trimmed by 5 bases and V by 8 bases; bases with no gene match: 3. Germline CDR1 LNHDA, CDR2 SQIVND (reference sequence).

The V and J genes are TRBV5-1 and TRBJ2-7; maybe TRBD2 (6 bases). Germline V lookup: CDR1 SGHRS, CDR2 YFSETQ. CDR3 length: 13 amino acids. Trimming took off 4 bases at V and 7 bases at J, with 15 bases between the two ends. CDR3: CASSRSREEEQYF. DNA for the CDR3: TGCGCCAGCAGCCGTTCCAGGGAGGAAGAGCAGTACTTC.

The V and J genes are TRBV6-6 and TRBJ2-5; D possibly corresponds to TRBD1 (6 bases). V lost 2 bases, J lost 2 bases, and 9 bases lay in between. Germline loops: CDR1 MNHNY, CDR2 SVGAGI (reference sequence). The CDR3 runs 14 residues. The chain's CDR3 is CASSYRQAQETQYF. The CDR3 DNA reads TGTGCCAGCAGTTACCGACAGGCTCAAGAGACCCAGTACTTC.

The V and J genes are TRBV30 and TRBJ2-2; 8 positions match TRBD1. Germline lookup yields CDR1 GTSNPN and CDR2 SVGIG (reference sequence). The CDR3 has 15 residues. The junction had 4 bases not matched to a gene; V was cut back by 3 bases and J by 1 base. As DNA, the CDR3 is TGTGCCTGGAGCGGTGGGACAGGGAACACCGGGGAGCTGTTTTTT. It translates to CAWSGGTGNTGELFF.

V and J are TRBV5-5 and TRBJ1-2, with D possibly TRBD1 on 6 matching bases. Looked up from germline, CDR1 is SGHKS and CDR2 is YYEKEE (reference sequence). Trimming cost V 5 bases and J 2 bases, with 10 bases left between them. The CDR3 loop spans 13 amino acids. CDR3 protein: CASRADRNYGYTF. CDR3 coding DNA: TGTGCCAGCAGAGCCGACAGGAACTATGGCTACACCTTC.

This chain links TRBV5-6 with TRBJ1-3, with a possible D match to TRBD1 (5 bases). Trimming removed 4 bases from V and 2 bases from J, with 7 bases in between. Germline V gene sequence: CDR1 SGHDT, CDR2 YYEEEE. The CDR3 runs 13 residues. The CDR3 DNA reads as TGTGCCAGCAGCCCGGACACTGGAAACACCATATATTTT. Its protein is CASSPDTGNTIYF.

This clone has a handful of counts. The chain recombines TRBV6-5 with TRBJ1-2, with D possibly being TRBD1 (6 bases). Per the germline V gene, CDR1 is MNHEY and CDR2 is SVGAGI. Between the trimmed V and J ends, which lost 4 bases and 8 bases, there was a span of 14 bases. This CDR3 has 13 amino acids. The CDR3 reads CASSSTGFWGYTF. CDR3 bases: TGTGCCAGCAGTTCCACAGGGTTTTGGGGCTACACCTTC.

This chain connects TRBV9 to TRBJ2-5; D might be TRBD1 (5 bases). Germline CDR1 reads SGDLS; CDR2 reads YYNGEE. V lost 0 bases to trimming and J lost 5 bases, with 14 bases between them. The CDR3 extends over 15 amino acids. As DNA, the CDR3 is TGTGCCAGCAGCGTAGGCCAGGGAAGTAAGGAGACCCAGTACTTC. Amino acids: CASSVGQGSKETQYF.

The chain combines TRBV5-1 with TRBJ2-1, with 10 positions matching TRBD1. The V and J ends lost 7 bases and 5 bases, in that order; junction bases with no gene match: 6. The CDR3 runs 14 residues. In germline, CDR1 is SGHRS, CDR2 YFSETQ. CDR3 nucleotides: TGCGCCAGCTACGACAGGGGGCTCGACAATGAGCAGTTCTTC. Encoded protein: CASYDRGLDNEQFF.

The V call is TRBV9, the J call TRBJ1-5; 8 bases fit TRBD1. V shed 3 bases and J 3 bases; nucleotides not matched to a gene: 5. Per the germline V gene, CDR1 is SGDLS and CDR2 is YYNGEE. The CDR3 contains 15 residues. For the CDR3, the DNA is TGTGCCAGCAGCGGGGGACAGGTTGACAATCAGCCCCAGCATTTT. Encoded protein: CASSGGQVDNQPQHF.

The chain joins TRBV6-5 to TRBJ1-2; 9 bases match TRBD1. The CDR3 spans 15 residues. The V gene end was trimmed by 5 bases and the J gene end by 0 bases; junction bases not matched to a gene: 4. Germline-derived CDR1 and CDR2 are MNHEY and SVGAGI. The CDR3 DNA sequence: TGTGCCAGCAGTAACCGACAGGGGGCTAACTATGGCTACACCTTC. Translating it yields CASSNRQGANYGYTF.

This rearrangement joins TRBV27 to TRBJ1-1; 9 nucleotides match TRBD1. The germline V gene encodes CDR1 MNHEY and CDR2 SMNVEV (reference sequence). Trimming at V came to 3 bases and at J to 5 bases, leaving 10 bases not matched to a gene. This CDR3 contains 16 residues. CDR3 sequence reads: CASSFHLQGARTEAFF. The CDR3 nucleotides are TGTGCCAGCAGTTTCCACCTACAGGGGGCGAGGACTGAAGCTTTCTTT.

The rearrangement joins TRBV5-1 to TRBJ2-7, with 8 bases aligning to TRBD1. V gave up 4 bases and J gave up 7 bases; unmatched junction bases: 7. The CDR3 has 13 residues. CDR1 is SGHRS, CDR2 YFSETQ, per germline. The chain's CDR3 is CASSQTGAREQYF. CDR3 nucleotide sequence: TGCGCCAGCAGCCAGACAGGGGCCAGGGAGCAGTACTTC. The full variable domain, its missing parts supplied by reference TRBV5-1 and TRBJ2-7, is KAGVTQTPRYLIKTRGQQVTLSCSPISGHRSVSWYQQTPGQGLQFLFEYFSETQRNKGNFPGRFSGRQFSNSRSEMNVSTLELGDSALYLCASSQTGAREQYFGPGTRLTVT.

V usage is TRBV6-5 and J usage is TRBJ2-7; 10 nucleotides agree with TRBD1. The CDR3 contains 16 residues. From germline, CDR1 is MNHEY and CDR2 SVGAGI. The junction had 9 bases not matched to a gene; V was cut back by 0 bases and J by 7 bases. In DNA, the CDR3 is TGTGCCAGCAGTTACTCGTATCGACAGGGGGCTCGGGAGCAGTACTTC. As protein: CASSYSYRQGAREQYF.

For this clone: The junction shows a germline mismatch at one end, possibly a read error. The chain couples TRBV5-1 to TRBJ2-5; TRBD2 might be the D (6 bases). CDR1 is SGHRS and CDR2 is YFSETQ in the germline V gene. This CDR3 has 13 amino acids. CDR3 residues: CATSPGDRETQYF. CDR3 nucleotide sequence: TGCGCCACCAGCCCGGGGGATCGAGAGACCCAGTACTTC.

V and J are TRBV11-2 and TRBJ2-5; 9 bases line up with TRBD1. This CDR3 has 15 amino acids. V dropped 5 bases and J dropped 5; count of bases not matched to a gene: 9. Per germline, CDR1 SGHAT and CDR2 FQNNGV. CDR3 DNA sequence: TGTGCCAGCAGCCCCCGGGACAGGGCTTGGGAGACCCAGTACTTC. It encodes CASSPRDRAWETQYF.

This sequence joins TRBV19 and TRBJ2-1; D remains ambiguous. Per germline, CDR1 LNHDA and CDR2 SQIVND (reference sequence). The germline V and J ends were trimmed by 5 bases and 3 bases, with 11 bases remaining between them. This CDR3 has 14 amino acids. The CDR3: CASSAEVLYNEQFF. The CDR3 region has the DNA TGTGCCAGTAGTGCCGAGGTTCTCTACAATGAGCAGTTCTTC.

The chain has TRBV5-4 and TRBJ1-1; D is unresolved. The germline CDR1 and CDR2 sequences are SGHNT and YYREEE (reference sequence). CDR3 size: 14 residues. V was pared by 6 bases and J by 5 bases, with 17 bases between. The CDR3: CASTKTEPGTEAFF. The CDR3 region has the DNA TGTGCCAGCACCAAGACGGAACCGGGGACTGAAGCTTTCTTT.

This clone was counted a single time. J is TRBJ2-7 and V is TRBV11-2; D gene ambiguous. CDR1 is SGHAT, CDR2 FQNNGV, per germline. The CDR3 consists of 15 residues. Trimming took off 4 bases at V and 3 bases at J, with 16 bases between the two ends. CDR3 bases: TGTGCCAGCAGCTCCCCAGGCATCTCCCTCTACGAGCAGTACTTC. This translates into CASSSPGISLYEQYF. The complete variable domain, with remaining parts taken from reference TRBV11-2 and TRBJ2-7, reads EAGVAQSPRYKIIEKRQSVAFWCNPISGHATLYWYQQILGQGPKLLIQFQNNGVVDDSQLPKDRFSAERLKGVDSTLKIQPAKLEDSAVYLCASSSPGISLYEQYFGPGTRLTVT.

The CDR3 region is CASSRTGPAPQHF. DNA of the CDR3: TGTGCCAGCAGCCGTACAGGGCCCGCGCCCCAGCATTTT. V and J are TRBV7-9 and TRBJ1-5; weak D call: TRBD1 (6 bases). V lost 5 bases to trimming and J lost 9 bases, with 14 bases between them. CDR3 length: 13 residues. CDR1 is SEHNR and CDR2 is FQNEAQ in the germline V gene (reference sequence).